Below are 10 T cell receptor beta chains sequenced from a single sample in a study of early T cells in non-severe SARS-CoV-2 infection. In TCRdb, the 5' RACE reads were re-called with MiXCR into one record per CDR3 protein. The sample contains tens of thousands of distinct CDR3 sequences, 14% to 15% of which appear only once. The sequencing sample was made of whole blood. All receptors come from an adult who was a healthcare worker with PCR-confirmed SARS-CoV-2 infection or an uninfected control (not recorded which).

This clonotype has a count of ten or more. This chain joins TRBV2 and TRBJ1-1, with a possible D match to TRBD1 (5 bases). The CDR3 loop spans 12 amino acids. The germline V gene encodes CDR1 SNHLY and CDR2 FYNNEI. V lost 0 bases and J lost 6, with 5 bases in between. This chain's CDR3 is CASSEAGAEAFF. CDR3 DNA sequence: TGTGCCAGCAGTGAAGCAGGGGCTGAAGCTTTCTTT.

V and J are TRBV4-3 and TRBJ2-6; D is possibly TRBD2 (7 bases). Germline V gene sequence: CDR1 LGHNA, CDR2 YSLEER. This CDR3 is built from 17 residues. Trimming left V 1 base short and J 1 base short, with 11 bases between. This CDR3 is CASSQAGGASGANVLTF. In DNA, the CDR3 is TGCGCCAGCAGCCAAGCGGGGGGCGCGTCTGGGGCCAACGTCCTGACTTTC.

This clonotype has a count of ten or more. The chain recombines TRBV7-8 with TRBJ2-3; a possible D gene is TRBD1 (5 bases). Germline V gene data show CDR1 as SGHVS and CDR2 as FQNEAQ. V was pared by 1 base and J by 5 bases, with 13 bases between. There are 15 residues in the CDR3. CDR3 in DNA: TGTGCCAGCAGCTTAGTGGCAGGGTTGGGAGATACGCAGTATTTT. This sequence encodes CASSLVAGLGDTQYF.

Only a few counts were recorded for this clonotype. This rearrangement joins TRBV5-4 to TRBJ2-2; no clear D. With 4 bases removed from V and 7 bases from J, the gap between germline ends came to 8 bases. The CDR3 length is 12 residues. Per germline, CDR1 SGHNT and CDR2 YYREEE (reference sequence). The CDR3 DNA reads TGTGCCAGCAGCCGCCGGGTCGGGGAGCTGTTTTTT. Protein sequence: CASSRRVGELFF.

This clonotype has more than one count but fewer than ten. J is TRBJ2-7 and V is TRBV6-6, with 7 bases identical to TRBD1. Germline assignment: CDR1 MNHNY and CDR2 SVGAGI (reference sequence). This CDR3 has 13 amino acids. The J segment lost 3 bases and the V segment lost 6 bases, leaving 5 bases of the junction unmatched. The CDR3 region has the DNA TGTGCCAGCAGCTCCGGGACAGTCTACGAGCAGTACTTC. Translated: CASSSGTVYEQYF.

V and J are TRBV4-3 and TRBJ1-6; weak D call: TRBD1 (5 bases). The length of the CDR3 is 16 residues. Germline V gives CDR1 LGHNA, CDR2 YSLEER. Trimming took off 4 bases at V and 8 bases at J, with 18 bases between the two ends. DNA for the CDR3: TGCGCCAGCAGCCTTCAAGCAACCGACAGCTATTCACCCCTCCACTTT. This codes for CASSLQATDSYSPLHF.

V usage is TRBV28 and J usage is TRBJ1-4; perhaps TRBD1 as D (5 bases). With 5 bases removed from V and 9 bases from J, the gap between germline ends came to 13 bases. This CDR3 comprises 13 residues. Looked up from germline, CDR1 is MDHEN and CDR2 is SYDVKM. The CDR3 loop is CASSITDKKKLFF. The CDR3 coding sequence is TGTGCCAGCAGTATAACGGACAAAAAAAAACTGTTTTTT.

This clonotype was counted between two and nine times. The V and J genes are TRBV28 and TRBJ2-3; tentative D call: TRBD2 (6 bases). Germline loops: CDR1 MDHEN, CDR2 SYDVKM. The CDR3 is 16 amino acids. Trimming left V 6 bases short and J 0 bases short, with 16 bases between. The CDR3, as DNA: TGTGCCAGCAGGGATAGGGACTTCACTAGCACAGATACGCAGTATTTT. Its translation: CASRDRDFTSTDTQYF.

CDR3 coding DNA: TGTGCCAGCAGGACGACAGGGTGGCGTGAAAAACTGTTTTTT. This gives the protein CASRTTGWREKLFF. The chain links TRBV6-5 to TRBJ1-4; TRBD1 aligns across 7 bases. The CDR3 is made up of 14 amino acids. V lost 6 bases, J lost 7 bases, and 8 bases stayed unmatched. Germline V gene lookup returns CDR1 MNHEY and CDR2 SVGAGI.

In its sample, this clonotype was seen a few times. The genes are TRBV7-2 and TRBJ2-7, with 12 bases fitting TRBD2. CDR3 length equals 15 residues. Germline V lookup: CDR1 SGHTA, CDR2 FQGNSA. V lost 5 bases and J lost 2; bases outside the gene matches: 4. The CDR3 DNA reads as TGTGCCAGCAGCCAAGGACTAGCGGGAACCTACGAGCAGTACTTC. Its protein product is CASSQGLAGTYEQYF.